This T cell receptor beta chain was captured in a study of beta chain features in type 1 diabetes. Overall study: When patients were set against healthy donors, age, gender and cell yields were similar. Examination of sorted cells across all samples involved around 98 million cells.

The sample holds a few counts of this clone. What it recognizes is unknown. Every bit of the isolated RNA underwent reverse transcription, so sequencing read expressed TCRB transcripts. The assay was immunoSEQ multiplex PCR, and TCRdb's table has in-frame clones only and misses some. The sample carries nearly 350,000 clones, around 9.7% recorded once. General study findings and limits: TCRB CDR3 length was moderately but significantly reduced in all four CD4+ subsets of Type 1 diabetes patients. Sampled from patients, naive, central memory and Treg TCRB repertoires appeared more similar than those sampled from healthy donors. Shorter templates might be favored by PCR, and equally so in patients and in controls.

Trimming shortened V by 2 bases and J by 3 bases, and 10 bases separated the two germline ends. The CDR3 length is 15 residues. Germline-derived CDR1 and CDR2 are LGHNA and YSLEER. Sequenced sample: central memory CD4+ T cells from blood. The chain joins TRBV4-3 to TRBJ1-4; weak D call: TRBD1 (5 bases). The source is a man aged 30-40 years with type 1 diabetes. This CDR3 is CASSQPTGANEKLFF. The CDR3 region has the DNA TGCGCCAGCAGCCAACCGACGGGGGCTAATGAAAAACTGTTTTTT.